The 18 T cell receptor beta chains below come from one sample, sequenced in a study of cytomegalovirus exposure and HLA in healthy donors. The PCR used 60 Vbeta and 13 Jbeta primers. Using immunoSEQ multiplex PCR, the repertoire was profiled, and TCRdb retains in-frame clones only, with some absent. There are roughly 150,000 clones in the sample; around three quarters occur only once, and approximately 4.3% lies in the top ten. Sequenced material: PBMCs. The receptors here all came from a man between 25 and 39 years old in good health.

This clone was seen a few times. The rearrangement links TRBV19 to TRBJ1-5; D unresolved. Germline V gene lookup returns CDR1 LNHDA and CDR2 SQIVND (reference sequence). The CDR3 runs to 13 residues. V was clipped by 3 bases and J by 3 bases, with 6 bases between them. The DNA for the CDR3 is TGTGCCAGTAGTATCCGGGACAATCAGCCCCAGCATTTT. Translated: CASSIRDNQPQHF.

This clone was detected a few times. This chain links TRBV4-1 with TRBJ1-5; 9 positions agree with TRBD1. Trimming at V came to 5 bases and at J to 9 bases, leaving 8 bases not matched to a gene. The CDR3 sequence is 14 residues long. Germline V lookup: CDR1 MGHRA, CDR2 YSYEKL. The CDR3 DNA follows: TGCGCCAGCAGCGTACCGGGACAGGGAGGGCCCCAGCATTTT. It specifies CASSVPGQGGPQHF.

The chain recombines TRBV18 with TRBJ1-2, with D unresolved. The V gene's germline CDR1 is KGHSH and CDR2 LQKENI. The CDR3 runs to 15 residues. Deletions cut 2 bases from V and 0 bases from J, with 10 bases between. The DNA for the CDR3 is TGTGCCAGCTCACCATCCAACGGAGCTAACTATGGCTACACCTTC. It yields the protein CASSPSNGANYGYTF.

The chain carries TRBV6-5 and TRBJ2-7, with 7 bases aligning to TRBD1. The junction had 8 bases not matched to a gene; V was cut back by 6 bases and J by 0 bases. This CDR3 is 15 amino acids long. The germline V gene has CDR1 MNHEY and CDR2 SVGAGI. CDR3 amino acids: CASSRTGTDSYEQYF. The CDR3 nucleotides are TGTGCCAGCAGCCGCACCGGGACAGACTCCTACGAGCAGTACTTC.

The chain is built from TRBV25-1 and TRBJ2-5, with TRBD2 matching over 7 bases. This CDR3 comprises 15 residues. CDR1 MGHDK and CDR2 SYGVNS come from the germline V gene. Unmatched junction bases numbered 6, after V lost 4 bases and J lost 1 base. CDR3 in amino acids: CASSGAGGGQETQYF. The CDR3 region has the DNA TGTGCCAGCAGTGGTGCAGGCGGGGGCCAAGAGACCCAGTACTTC.

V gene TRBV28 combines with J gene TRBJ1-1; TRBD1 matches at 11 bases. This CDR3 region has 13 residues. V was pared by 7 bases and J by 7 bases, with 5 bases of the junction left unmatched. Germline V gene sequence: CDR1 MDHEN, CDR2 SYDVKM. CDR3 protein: CASTRGTGGEAFF. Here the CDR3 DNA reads TGTGCCAGCACGCGGGGGACAGGGGGTGAAGCTTTCTTT.

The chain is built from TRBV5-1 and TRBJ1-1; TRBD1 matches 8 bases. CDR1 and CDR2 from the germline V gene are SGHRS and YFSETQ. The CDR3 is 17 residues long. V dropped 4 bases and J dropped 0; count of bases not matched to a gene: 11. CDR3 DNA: TGCGCCAGCAGCCTAAGGGGACAGGCCGAAATGAACACTGAAGCTTTCTTT. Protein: CASSLRGQAEMNTEAFF.

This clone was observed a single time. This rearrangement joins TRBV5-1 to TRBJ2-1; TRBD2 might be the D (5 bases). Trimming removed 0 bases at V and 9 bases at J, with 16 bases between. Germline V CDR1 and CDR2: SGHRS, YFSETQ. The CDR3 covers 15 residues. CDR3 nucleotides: TGCGCCAGCAGCTTGGGGCTAGCTGATCAATCTGAGCAGTTCTTC. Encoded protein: CASSLGLADQSEQFF.

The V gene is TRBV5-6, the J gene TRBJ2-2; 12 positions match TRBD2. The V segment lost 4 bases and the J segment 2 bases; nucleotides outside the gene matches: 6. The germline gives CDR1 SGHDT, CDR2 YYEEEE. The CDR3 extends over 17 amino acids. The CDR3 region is CASSARTSGDNTGELFF. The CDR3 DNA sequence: TGTGCCAGCAGCGCCAGGACTAGCGGGGATAACACCGGGGAGCTGTTTTTT.

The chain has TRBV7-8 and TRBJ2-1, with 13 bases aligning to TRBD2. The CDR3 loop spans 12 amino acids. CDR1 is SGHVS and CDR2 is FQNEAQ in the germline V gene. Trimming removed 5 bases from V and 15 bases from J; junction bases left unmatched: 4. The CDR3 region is CASSPGLAGVFF. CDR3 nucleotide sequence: TGTGCCAGCAGCCCTGGACTAGCGGGAGTGTTCTTC.

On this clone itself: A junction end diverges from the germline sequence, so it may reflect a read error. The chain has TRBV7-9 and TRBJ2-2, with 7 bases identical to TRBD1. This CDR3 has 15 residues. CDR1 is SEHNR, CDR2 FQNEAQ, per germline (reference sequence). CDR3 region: CSSSVDRPNTGELFF. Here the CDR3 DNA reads TGTTCCAGCAGCGTGGACAGGCCGAACACCGGGGAGCTGTTTTTT.

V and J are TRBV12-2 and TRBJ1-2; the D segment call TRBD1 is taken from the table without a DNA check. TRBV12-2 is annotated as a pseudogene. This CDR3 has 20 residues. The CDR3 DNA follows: TGTGCAAGTCGCTTAGCGGGAAATCCCCGGGACAGGCCGGCTAACTATGGCTACACCTTC. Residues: CASRLAGNPRDRPANYGYTF.

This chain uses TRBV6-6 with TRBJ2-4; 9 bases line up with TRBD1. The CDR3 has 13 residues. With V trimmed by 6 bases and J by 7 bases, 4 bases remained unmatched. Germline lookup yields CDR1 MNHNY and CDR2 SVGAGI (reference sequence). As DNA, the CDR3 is TGTGCCAGCAGGCCAGGACAGGGGAACATTCAGTACTTC. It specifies CASRPGQGNIQYF.

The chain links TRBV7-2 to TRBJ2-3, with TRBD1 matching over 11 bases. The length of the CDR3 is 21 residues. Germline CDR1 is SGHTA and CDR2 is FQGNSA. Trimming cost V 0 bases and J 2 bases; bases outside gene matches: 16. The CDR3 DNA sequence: TGTGCCAGCAGCTTAGCCCTCCCGGGACAGGGGGTATCGGGTTACACAGATACGCAGTATTTT. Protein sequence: CASSLALPGQGVSGYTDTQYF.

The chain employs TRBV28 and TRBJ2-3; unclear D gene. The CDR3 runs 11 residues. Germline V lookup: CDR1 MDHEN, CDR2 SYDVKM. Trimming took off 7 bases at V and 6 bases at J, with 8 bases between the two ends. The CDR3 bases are TGTGCCAGCACCGCCAGGGATACGCAGTATTTT. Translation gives CASTARDTQYF. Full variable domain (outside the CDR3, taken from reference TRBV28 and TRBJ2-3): DVKVTQSSRYLVKRTGEKVFLECVQDMDHENMFWYRQDPGLGLRLIYFSYDVKMKEKGDIPEGYSVSREKKERFSLILESASTNQTSMYLCASTARDTQYFGPGTRLTVL.

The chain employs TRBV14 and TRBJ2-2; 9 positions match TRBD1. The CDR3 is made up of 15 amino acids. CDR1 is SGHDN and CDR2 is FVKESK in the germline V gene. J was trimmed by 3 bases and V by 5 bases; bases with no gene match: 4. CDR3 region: CASSSRTGDTGELFF. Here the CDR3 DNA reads TGTGCCAGCAGCTCGAGGACAGGGGACACCGGGGAGCTGTTTTTT.

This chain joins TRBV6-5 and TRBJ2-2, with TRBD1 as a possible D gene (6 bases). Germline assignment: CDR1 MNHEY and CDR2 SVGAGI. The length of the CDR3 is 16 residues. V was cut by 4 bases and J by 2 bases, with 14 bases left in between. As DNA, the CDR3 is TGTGCCAGCAGTTCCCCCGGACAGACCAACACCGGGGAGCTGTTTTTT. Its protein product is CASSSPGQTNTGELFF.

CDR3 residues: CASSFLTTYEQYF. CDR3 bases: TGTGCCAGCAGCTTCCTCACAACCTACGAGCAGTACTTC. This rearrangement joins TRBV7-9 to TRBJ2-7; D gene uncertain. The germline V gene encodes CDR1 SEHNR and CDR2 FQNEAQ (reference sequence). CDR3 length equals 13 residues. V lost 3 bases, J lost 2 bases, and 8 bases lay in between.